The 9 T cell receptor beta chains given below trace back to one sample, sequenced in a study of tumor-infiltrating lymphocytes in primary liver carcinoma. The study extracted blood RNA from unsorted whole blood and also extracted germline DNA. TCR beta cDNA came from roughly 0.45 ug total RNA, primed with a constant-region primer. Researchers made the TCR beta libraries by running three nested multiplex PCR rounds with slightly modified ARM-PCR. Both of the initial two PCR rounds ran for approximately 10 cycles and employed TRBV1-TRBV30 forward primers alongside a C-beta reverse primer. TCRdb processed the multiplex PCR reads anew with MiXCR; each CDR3 protein has one entry. Of 310,000 or so distinct CDR3 sequences listed, about three fifths are singletons. Material for sequencing was peripheral blood. These receptors came from a woman aged 25 to 39 with primary liver carcinoma and hepatitis B virus infection.

J is TRBJ2-7 and V is TRBV30; possible D gene TRBD1, 5 bases. The CDR3 spans 13 residues. Trimming cost V 0 bases and J 2 bases, with 8 bases left between them. Germline-derived CDR1 and CDR2 are GTSNPN and SVGIG (reference sequence). In nucleotides, the CDR3 is TGTGCCTGGAGTGTTCAGACAGCCTACGAGCAGTACTTC. Amino acids: CAWSVQTAYEQYF.

On this clonotype: A much bigger clone sits one base away, suggesting this may be a read error. The J gene is TRBJ2-1, the V gene TRBV29-1, with a weak D call TRBD2 (5 bases). CDR1 is SQVTM and CDR2 is ANQGSEA in the germline V gene. This CDR3 has 11 amino acids. CDR3 DNA: TGCGGCGCGGAGGCTTTGGATGAGCAGTTCTTC. Translated: CGAEALDEQFF.

This chain joins TRBV28 and TRBJ2-5; D may correspond to TRBD1 or TRBD2 (6 bases each). The length of the CDR3 is 15 residues. Germline CDR1 reads MDHEN; CDR2 reads SYDVKM. Trimming shortened V by 7 bases and J by 1 base, and 16 bases separated the two germline ends. This CDR3 is CASNPRGGSQETQYF. The DNA of the CDR3 is TGTGCCAGCAACCCAAGAGGGGGGAGCCAAGAGACCCAGTACTTC.

About this clonotype: A read error may explain this, as a much larger clone is one base away. The CDR3 does not end in the conserved phenylalanine or tryptophan, so this is likely a read error. This chain joins TRBV6-5 and TRBJ1-1; no reliable D call. CDR1 and CDR2 (germline): MNHEY, SVGAGI. The CDR3 is 15 amino acids. V was cut by 4 bases and J by 0 bases, with 12 bases left in between. The CDR3, as DNA: TGTGCCAGCAGTTCCCTCGGGATATTGAACACTGAAGCTTTCATT. Protein sequence: CASSSLGILNTEAFI.

This clonotype was picked up a small number of times. The chain uses TRBV28 and TRBJ2-3; TRBD1 matches at 7 bases. The CDR3 is 15 amino acids. Unmatched junction bases numbered 11, after V lost 5 bases and J lost 6 bases. Germline assignment: CDR1 MDHEN and CDR2 SYDVKM. DNA of the CDR3: TGTGCCAGCAGTCCTCCGGGACAGCAAGCGGATACGCAGTATTTT. Protein: CASSPPGQQADTQYF.

V and J are TRBV7-9 and TRBJ2-1; D uncertain. Germline CDR1 SEHNR, CDR2 FQNEAQ (reference sequence). The CDR3 consists of 16 residues. V was trimmed by 5 bases and J by 0 bases, leaving 14 bases between them. The CDR3 coding sequence is TGTGCCAGCAGCCAGAGGCTGACGAGCTCCTACAATGAGCAGTTCTTC. It translates to CASSQRLTSSYNEQFF.

At least ten counts were recorded for this clonotype. This chain connects TRBV6-2 or TRBV6-3 to TRBJ2-7; D remains unclear. Germline CDR1 and CDR2: MNHEY and SVGEGT. V lost 0 bases to trimming and J lost 2 bases, with 8 bases between them. CDR3 size: 14 residues. In DNA form, the CDR3 reads TGTGCCAGCAGTTACTCCGCCGAAACCTACGAGCAGTACTTC. Its translation: CASSYSAETYEQYF.

A word on this clonotype: A much larger clone sits a single nucleotide away, making a read error possible. This chain joins TRBV4-3 and TRBJ2-3; D is uncertain. Germline CDR1 is LGHNA and CDR2 is YSLEER. This CDR3 has 13 amino acids. The CDR3 DNA reads as TGCGCCAGCAGCACCCAGAGCACATATACGCAGTATTTT. Encoded protein: CASSTQSTYTQYF.

This clonotype occurred a few times. This chain connects TRBV4-1 to TRBJ1-2, with D perhaps matching TRBD1 (6 bases). V was shortened by 5 bases and J by 3 bases, with 13 bases between the two germline ends. Germline lookup yields CDR1 MGHRA and CDR2 YSYEKL. CDR3 length: 14 residues. The CDR3, as DNA: TGCGCCAGCAGCTTTGGAGGGGGAGACTATGGCTACACCTTC. Amino acid sequence: CASSFGGGDYGYTF.